These 31 T cell receptor beta chains originate from one sample sequenced in a study of technical replicates of blood from four donors. Produced via immunoSEQ multiplex PCR; TCRdb's table is partial and in-frame only. The sample lists about 66,000 clones, around 89% seen once, with about 4.7% in the top ten. The material sequenced was PBMCs. These TCRs come from a human donor in good health. Some clones in this sample may be carry-over from other donors' samples.

The rearrangement links TRBV11-2 to TRBJ1-1; 8 positions match TRBD1. V dropped 5 bases and J dropped 5; count of bases not matched to a gene: 7. Germline lookup yields CDR1 SGHAT and CDR2 FQNNGV. This CDR3 comprises 14 residues. The CDR3 DNA reads as TGTGCCAGCAGCATAGCAACAGGGGGAACTGAAGCTTTCTTT. It yields the protein CASSIATGGTEAFF.

This sequence joins TRBV7-9 and TRBJ2-2; 7 nucleotides line up with TRBD1. CDR1 is SEHNR, CDR2 FQNEAQ, per germline (reference sequence). V lost 2 bases to trimming and J lost 4 bases; unmatched junction nucleotides: 7. The CDR3 spans 16 residues. CDR3 in amino acids: CASSLTGQRVTGELFF. CDR3 DNA: TGTGCCAGCAGCTTAACGGGACAGAGAGTCACCGGGGAGCTGTTTTTT.

This chain uses TRBV11-2 with TRBJ2-7; TRBD1 matches 7 bases. CDR3 length: 15 residues. CDR1 and CDR2 from the germline V gene are SGHAT and FQNNGV. V was pared by 6 bases and J by 3 bases, with 11 bases of the junction left unmatched. CDR3 sequence reads: CASRSPGTAYYEQYF. As DNA, the CDR3 is TGTGCCAGCAGGTCCCCCGGGACAGCCTACTACGAGCAGTACTTC.

V usage is TRBV27 and J usage is TRBJ2-3; 14 positions agree with TRBD2. The CDR3 loop spans 15 amino acids. With V trimmed by 3 bases and J by 6 bases, 2 bases remained unmatched. Germline V gene sequence: CDR1 MNHEY, CDR2 SMNVEV (reference sequence). CDR3 region: CASSLGLAGVDTQYF. The CDR3 coding sequence is TGTGCCAGCAGTTTGGGACTAGCGGGAGTTGATACGCAGTATTTT.

The CDR3 reads CASSGDRGLGEQYF. CDR3 DNA sequence: TGTGCCAGCAGCGGGGACAGGGGCCTAGGCGAGCAGTACTTC. V gene TRBV7-2 combines with J gene TRBJ2-7; TRBD1 matches at 10 bases. The CDR3 is 14 residues long. The trim removed 5 bases at V and 6 bases at J, leaving 7 bases unmatched. The germline CDR1 and CDR2 sequences are SGHTA and FQGNSA.

This clone was detected once. The rearrangement joins TRBV5-1 to TRBJ2-3; D may be TRBD2 (6 bases). Trimming shortened V by 5 bases and J by 6 bases, and 10 bases separated the two germline ends. The CDR3 contains 12 residues. Looked up from germline, CDR1 is SGHRS and CDR2 is YFSETQ. DNA of the CDR3: TGCGCCAGCAGGGAGGGGACGGATACGCAGTATTTT. Translation gives CASREGTDTQYF.

The V gene is TRBV7-9, the J gene TRBJ2-5, with 9 nucleotides matching TRBD1. CDR1 and CDR2 (germline): SEHNR, FQNEAQ (reference sequence). This CDR3 comprises 16 residues. With 5 bases clipped from V and 4 bases from J, the junction kept 11 bases outside the gene matches. In DNA, the CDR3 is TGTGCCAGCAGCACAGCATACAGGGGGCGCGGAGAGACCCAGTACTTC. Its protein product is CASSTAYRGRGETQYF.

V is TRBV11-3 and J is TRBJ2-3, with 13 bases fitting TRBD2. The CDR3 spans 16 residues. Germline V gene sequence: CDR1 SGHNT, CDR2 YENEEA. V lost 5 bases to trimming and J lost 4 bases; unmatched junction nucleotides: 6. For the CDR3, the DNA is TGTGCCAGCAGCATTGGACTAGCGGGAGCAGCAGATACGCAGTATTTT. It yields the protein CASSIGLAGAADTQYF. The full variable domain, its missing parts supplied by reference TRBV11-3 and TRBJ2-3, is EAGVVQSPRYKIIEKKQPVAFWCNPISGHNTLYWYLQNLGQGPELLIRYENEEAVDDSQLPKDRFSAERLKGVDSTLKIQPAELGDSAVYLCASSIGLAGAADTQYFGPGTRLTVL.

The V and J genes are TRBV11-2 and TRBJ1-2; the D is unclear. There are 13 residues in the CDR3. Between the trimmed V and J ends, which lost 3 bases and 0 bases, there was a span of 5 bases. Per the germline V gene, CDR1 is SGHAT and CDR2 is FQNNGV. CDR3 nucleotides: TGTGCCAGCAGCTTGGCCTCTAACTATGGCTACACCTTC. Its protein is CASSLASNYGYTF. Combining the CDR3 with reference TRBV11-2 and TRBJ1-2 gives the whole variable domain EAGVAQSPRYKIIEKRQSVAFWCNPISGHATLYWYQQILGQGPKLLIQFQNNGVVDDSQLPKDRFSAERLKGVDSTLKIQPAKLEDSAVYLCASSLASNYGYTFGSGTRLTVV.

This chain uses TRBV5-6 with TRBJ2-1, with D maybe TRBD2 (6 bases). The V end was cut by 0 bases, the J end by 6 bases, with 25 bases between. CDR1 and CDR2 (germline): SGHDT, YYEEEE. This CDR3 contains 19 residues. CDR3 coding DNA: TGTGCCAGCAGCTTGGGGACCGTTTTGGCGGAGGGAAGGTTCAATGAGCAGTTCTTC. Protein: CASSLGTVLAEGRFNEQFF.

This clone was seen a handful of times. V is TRBV18 and J is TRBJ2-7, with TRBD1 matching over 7 bases. Germline CDR1 KGHSH, CDR2 LQKENI. The CDR3 is made up of 15 amino acids. The trim removed 7 bases at V and 2 bases at J, leaving 11 bases unmatched. CDR3 bases: TGTGCCAGCTACGCTCCCGAGACAGGGACCTACGAGCAGTACTTC. Translation gives CASYAPETGTYEQYF. Together with reference TRBV18 and TRBJ2-7, the CDR3 gives the full variable domain: NAGVMQNPRHLVRRRGQEARLRCSPMKGHSHVYWYRQLPEEGLKFMVYLQKENIIDESGMPKERFSAEFPKEGPSILRIQQVVRGDSAAYFCASYAPETGTYEQYFGPGTRLTVT.

Here the CDR3 reads CASSLIDRSSTDTQYF. The CDR3 coding sequence is TGTGCCAGCAGCTTAATCGACAGGAGCAGCACAGATACGCAGTATTTT. The V call is TRBV7-3, the J call TRBJ2-3; D is possibly TRBD1 (6 bases). CDR3 length equals 16 residues. V lost 1 base to trimming and J lost 0 bases, with 11 bases between them. Per germline, CDR1 SGHTA and CDR2 FQGTGA.

The V gene is TRBV7-9, the J gene TRBJ2-7; 9 nucleotides line up with TRBD2. This CDR3 is 14 amino acids long. CDR1 and CDR2 (germline): SEHNR, FQNEAQ (reference sequence). V lost 3 bases to trimming and J lost 6 bases; unmatched junction nucleotides: 6. CDR3 amino acids: CASSLTGLASEQYF. CDR3 in DNA: TGTGCCAGCAGCTTGACGGGACTAGCTTCCGAGCAGTACTTC.

V is TRBV5-6 and J is TRBJ1-5; no firm D call. The CDR3 totals 16 residues. V was trimmed by 0 bases and J by 0 bases, leaving 10 bases between them. Germline V gives CDR1 SGHDT, CDR2 YYEEEE. The DNA for the CDR3 is TGTGCCAGCAGCTTGGGGACGGACTATAGCAATCAGCCCCAGCATTTT. Translation gives CASSLGTDYSNQPQHF.

The V call is TRBV30, the J call TRBJ2-5; the D gene is possibly TRBD2 (5 bases). The CDR3 totals 12 residues. V lost 2 bases and J lost 4, with 8 bases in between. Germline loops: CDR1 GTSNPN, CDR2 SVGIG (reference sequence). The CDR3: CAWSLRGETQYF. The CDR3 DNA is TGTGCCTGGAGTTTACGGGGAGAGACCCAGTACTTC.

This clone was counted between two and nine times. For the CDR3, the DNA is TGTGCCAGCAGCCCCGGGCGGGGGTACGAGCAGTACTTC. Translation gives CASSPGRGYEQYF. This chain connects TRBV7-9 to TRBJ2-7, with 7 positions matching TRBD2. The V gene's germline CDR1 is SEHNR and CDR2 FQNEAQ (reference sequence). There are 13 residues in the CDR3. V was pared by 5 bases and J by 4 bases, with 5 bases of the junction left unmatched.

The chain employs TRBV11-3 and TRBJ1-2; D gene unclear. The CDR3 length is 14 residues. The germline V gene encodes CDR1 SGHNT and CDR2 YENEEA. V lost 1 base to trimming and J lost 2 bases, with 8 bases between them. The CDR3 DNA reads as TGTGCCAGCAGCTTAGTATTTCAGAACTATGGCTACACCTTC. This translates into CASSLVFQNYGYTF.

The chain couples TRBV18 to TRBJ2-3; unclear D gene. Germline assignment: CDR1 KGHSH and CDR2 LQKENI. The V end lost 3 bases, the J end lost 8 bases, and 9 bases lay between the germline ends. There are 12 residues in the CDR3. Written as DNA, the CDR3 is TGTGCCAGCTCACCGAATTCGGGTACGCAGTATTTT. Translation: CASSPNSGTQYF.

The V call is TRBV7-9, the J call TRBJ1-4, with D tentatively TRBD1 (6 bases). The CDR3 totals 13 residues. Trimming took 4 bases from V and 10 from J, leaving 13 bases between them. The germline V gene encodes CDR1 SEHNR and CDR2 FQNEAQ (reference sequence). The DNA for the CDR3 is TGTGCCAGCAGCTCCAGGGGAAGGGTAAAACTGTTTTTT. Its protein product is CASSSRGRVKLFF.

The gene calls are TRBV6-6 and TRBJ2-7; D is ambiguous. Germline V gene sequence: CDR1 MNHNY, CDR2 SVGAGI (reference sequence). The V and J ends lost 0 bases and 7 bases respectively, with 16 bases between them. The CDR3 loop spans 15 amino acids. The CDR3 coding sequence is TGTGCCAGCAGTTACTCCCCCAGGCTTGCTCGGGAGCAGTACTTC. It translates to CASSYSPRLAREQYF.

The J gene is TRBJ2-7, the V gene TRBV6-1; 8 bases are shared with TRBD2. The CDR3 is made up of 14 amino acids. V shed 4 bases and J 0 bases; nucleotides not matched to a gene: 2. The germline V gene encodes CDR1 MNHNS and CDR2 SASEGT. CDR3 protein: CASSGRGDSYEQYF. CDR3 coding DNA: TGTGCCAGCAGTGGGCGGGGGGACTCCTACGAGCAGTACTTC.

In nucleotides, the CDR3 is TGTGCCAGCAGTTCGGGACAGGGTAGAGGCTACACCTTC. Its protein is CASSSGQGRGYTF. The chain links TRBV7-9 to TRBJ1-2; TRBD1 agrees at 9 bases. From germline, CDR1 is SEHNR and CDR2 FQNEAQ (reference sequence). V dropped 6 bases and J dropped 8; count of bases not matched to a gene: 7. The CDR3 is 13 residues long.

V and J are TRBV7-2 and TRBJ2-7; D might be TRBD1 (6 bases). V lost 6 bases and J lost 6, with 18 bases in between. Germline CDR1 is SGHTA and CDR2 is FQGNSA. This CDR3 region has 14 residues. Written as DNA, the CDR3 is TGTGCCAGCAGGCCAAGCACCGACAGGCTCGAGCAGTACTTC. Its protein is CASRPSTDRLEQYF.

The chain employs TRBV6-5 and TRBJ2-5, with no clear D. Trimming removed 2 bases at V and 2 bases at J, with 12 bases between. CDR3 length equals 15 residues. The germline V gene has CDR1 MNHEY and CDR2 SVGAGI. The CDR3 bases are TGTGCCAGCAGTTACAAGTCAGATGATCAAGAGACCCAGTACTTC. Amino acids: CASSYKSDDQETQYF.

The chain has TRBV5-1 and TRBJ2-1; TRBD2 matches at 12 bases. Germline values: CDR1 SGHRS, CDR2 YFSETQ. This CDR3 region has 15 residues. The V gene end was trimmed by 4 bases and the J gene end by 4 bases; junction bases not matched to a gene: 3. The CDR3 coding sequence is TGCGCCAGCAGCACAGGACTAGCGGGATACAATGAGCAGTTCTTC. This translates into CASSTGLAGYNEQFF.

The chain has TRBV6-4 and TRBJ1-6, with a tentative D call TRBD1 (6 bases). The CDR3 covers 14 residues. Germline V gene sequence: CDR1 MRHNA, CDR2 SNTAGT. The V and J ends lost 4 bases and 6 bases respectively, with 10 bases between them. CDR3 DNA sequence: TGTGCCAGCAGTGTTACAGGGAGTAATTCACCCCTCCACTTT. Protein sequence: CASSVTGSNSPLHF.

This chain links TRBV11-3 with TRBJ2-5, with D perhaps matching TRBD2 (5 bases). Germline V CDR1 and CDR2: SGHNT, YENEEA. The length of the CDR3 is 13 residues. Trimming took off 5 bases at V and 1 base at J, with 8 bases between the two ends. CDR3 nucleotides: TGTGCCAGCAGCCCGGGGTCCCAAGAGACCCAGTACTTC. Protein: CASSPGSQETQYF.

The rearrangement uses TRBV5-4 and TRBJ1-4; D not certain. Germline V lookup: CDR1 SGHNT, CDR2 YYREEE (reference sequence). CDR3 length: 15 amino acids. V was shortened by 0 bases and J by 4 bases, with 10 bases between the two germline ends. CDR3 coding DNA: TGTGCCAGCAGCTTGGCCGGGGTGGTTAATGAAAAACTGTTTTTT. Protein sequence: CASSLAGVVNEKLFF.

The J gene is TRBJ2-3, the V gene TRBV20-1, with D unresolved. The CDR3 has 11 amino acids. Germline V gene lookup returns CDR1 DFQATT and CDR2 SNEGSKA (reference sequence). V lost 4 bases, J lost 4 bases, and 6 bases lay in between. In DNA form, the CDR3 reads TGCAGTGCTACCGTATCAGATACGCAGTATTTT. Residues: CSATVSDTQYF.

The chain is built from TRBV29-1 and TRBJ2-3, with 10 positions matching TRBD2. The germline V gene encodes CDR1 SQVTM and CDR2 ANQGSEA. The CDR3 sequence is 18 residues long. The V and J ends lost 4 bases and 0 bases, in that order; junction bases with no gene match: 13. The CDR3 sequence is CSVVVLAGPTPSTDTQYF. The CDR3, as DNA: TGCAGCGTTGTAGTACTAGCGGGGCCGACACCTAGCACAGATACGCAGTATTTT.

The CDR3 DNA is TGTGCAAGTCGCTTACCCAGACAGGGGGCCTACGAGCAGTACTTC. Its translation: CASRLPRQGAYEQYF. The rearrangement links TRBV12-2 to TRBJ2-7; the listed D gene, TRBD1, was not tested against the DNA. TRBV12-2 is shown as a pseudogene. The CDR3 runs 15 residues.